The 15 T cell receptor beta chains reported below all come from one sample, sequenced in a study of blood T cell repertoires in COVID-19. TCRdb keeps only in-frame clones here, not all; method: immunoSEQ multiplex PCR. The table records 55,000 to 80,000 clones, approximately 83% of them present only once. Sequencing was done on a sample of peripheral blood. The receptors originated from a human donor in a cohort sampled during active COVID-19.

The DNA for the CDR3 is TGTGCCAGTAGTACAGGGATGGGTGAAGCTTTCTTT. Its protein is CASSTGMGEAFF. This chain joins TRBV19 and TRBJ1-1; the D gene is possibly TRBD1 (5 bases). The CDR3 extends over 12 amino acids. Germline values: CDR1 LNHDA, CDR2 SQIVND (reference sequence). Between the trimmed V and J ends, which lost 4 bases and 7 bases, there was a span of 10 bases.

V is TRBV7-7 and J is TRBJ1-1; perhaps TRBD1 as D (5 bases). Germline V lookup: CDR1 SSHAT, CDR2 FNYEAQ (reference sequence). The CDR3 consists of 14 residues. V gave up 1 base and J gave up 1 base, with 7 bases separating them. The CDR3 bases are TGTGCCAGCAGCTTAGAGGACAAGAACACTGAAGCTTTCTTT. Residues: CASSLEDKNTEAFF.

V usage is TRBV7-9 and J usage is TRBJ1-3; D is unclear. The germline V gene has CDR1 SEHNR and CDR2 FQNEAQ (reference sequence). The CDR3 has 14 amino acids. The ends were cut back, 3 bases at V and 6 bases at J, with 12 bases in the middle. CDR3: CASSLGREENTIYF. DNA of the CDR3: TGTGCCAGCAGCTTGGGGAGGGAGGAAAACACCATATATTTT.

Concerning this clone itself: Other DNA variants within this sample encode the same CDR3. The rearrangement joins TRBV7-2 to TRBJ1-1; 9 nucleotides match TRBD1. Germline CDR1 is SGHTA and CDR2 is FQGNSA. This CDR3 is 15 amino acids long. The J segment lost 7 bases and the V segment lost 4 bases, leaving 10 bases of the junction unmatched. The CDR3 DNA reads TGTGCCAGCAGCTCCCACCCAGGACAGGGGATTGAAGCTTTCTTT. It specifies CASSSHPGQGIEAFF.

This clone was found once. The CDR3 coding sequence is TGTGCCAGCAGTTACTCTTTCGGGGGGCTCAATCAGCCCCAGCATTTT. Translated, it gives CASSYSFGGLNQPQHF. The chain combines TRBV6-5 with TRBJ1-5; the D gene is possibly TRBD1 (6 bases). Trimming shortened V by 0 bases and J by 3 bases, and 12 bases separated the two germline ends. CDR1 and CDR2 from the germline V gene are MNHEY and SVGAGI. The CDR3 sequence is 16 residues long.

CDR3 residues: CASSNTVAGGTPDTQYF. The CDR3 DNA reads TGTGCCAGCAGTAACACAGTAGCGGGGGGAACTCCAGATACGCAGTATTTT. V and J are TRBV6-2 or TRBV6-3 and TRBJ2-3, with 10 positions matching TRBD2. The germline V gene has CDR1 MNHEY and CDR2 SVGEGT. Losses at the gene ends were 5 bases for V and 4 bases for J; bases not matched to a gene: 12. There are 17 residues in the CDR3.

The chain carries TRBV29-1 and TRBJ2-2; no definite D call. Between the trimmed V and J ends, which lost 2 bases and 4 bases, there was a span of 8 bases. The CDR3 contains 13 residues. Germline V gene lookup returns CDR1 SQVTM and CDR2 ANQGSEA. The CDR3 bases are TGCAGCGTTGAAAAAACAGCCACCGGGGAGCTGTTTTTT. Its protein product is CSVEKTATGELFF.

The chain joins TRBV5-4 to TRBJ2-7; weak D call: TRBD1 (6 bases). CDR1 and CDR2 (germline): SGHNT, YYREEE (reference sequence). CDR3 length equals 16 residues. With 3 bases removed from V and 4 bases from J, the gap between germline ends came to 20 bases. CDR3 nucleotide sequence: TGTGCCAGCAGCTACGGTGGAGACAGGCCCCCTTACGAGCAGTACTTC. Its translation is CASSYGGDRPPYEQYF.

The rearrangement joins TRBV3-1 (or the pseudogene TRBV3-2) to TRBJ1-1, with TRBD1 identical over 7 bases. The J segment lost 10 bases and the V segment lost 4 bases, leaving 9 bases of the junction unmatched. The length of the CDR3 is 13 residues. The germline CDR1 and CDR2 sequences are LGHDT and YNNKEL (reference sequence). The CDR3 region is CASSPSGTGAAFF. The DNA for the CDR3 is TGTGCCAGCAGCCCTTCCGGAACAGGGGCAGCTTTCTTT.

The chain joins TRBV7-9 to TRBJ2-1, with D possibly matching TRBD2 (5 bases). The CDR3 loop spans 14 amino acids. Germline V CDR1 and CDR2: SEHNR, FQNEAQ (reference sequence). Trimming left V 2 bases short and J 7 bases short, with 12 bases between. The CDR3 protein is CASSLQEETNEQFF. The CDR3 DNA is TGTGCCAGCAGCTTACAGGAGGAAACTAATGAGCAGTTCTTC.

The chain has TRBV3-1 (or the pseudogene TRBV3-2) and TRBJ2-3, with TRBD1 as a possible D gene (5 bases). V lost 8 bases to trimming and J lost 1 base, with 7 bases between them. This CDR3 has 12 residues. Germline V lookup: CDR1 LGHDT, CDR2 YNNKEL (reference sequence). CDR3 sequence reads: CASGARTDTQYF. The CDR3 DNA is TGTGCCAGCGGGGCACGCACAGATACGCAGTATTTT.

The chain joins TRBV9 to TRBJ2-2, with D perhaps matching TRBD1 (6 bases). Germline CDR1 SGDLS, CDR2 YYNGEE. The CDR3 sequence is 16 residues long. Trimming removed 4 bases at V and 5 bases at J, with 18 bases between. The chain's CDR3 is CASSPNPGTNTGELFF. DNA of the CDR3: TGTGCCAGCAGCCCCAACCCCGGGACAAATACCGGGGAGCTGTTTTTT.

The J gene is TRBJ2-4, the V gene TRBV27, with TRBD1 identical over 7 bases. The CDR3 contains 18 residues. The germline V gene encodes CDR1 MNHEY and CDR2 SMNVEV (reference sequence). J lost 6 bases, V lost 4 bases, and 18 bases had no gene match. CDR3 DNA: TGTGCCAGCAGTTCCGCCGACAGGGACCGGGTTCTCCTAAACATTCAGTACTTC. It translates to CASSSADRDRVLLNIQYF.

Written as DNA, the CDR3 is TGCGCCAGCAGCCAAGATCCGGCGGGGAACACCGGGGAGCTGTTTTTT. Translating gives CASSQDPAGNTGELFF. The chain uses TRBV4-3 and TRBJ2-2, with D possibly TRBD2 on 5 matching bases. The CDR3 length is 16 residues. Deletions cut 0 bases from V and 1 base from J, with 9 bases between. Germline V gives CDR1 LGHNA, CDR2 YSLEER.

This clone occurred a few times. The rearrangement joins TRBV5-1 to TRBJ2-3; maybe TRBD2 (5 bases). Germline CDR1 reads SGHRS; CDR2 reads YFSETQ. The V and J ends lost 2 bases and 0 bases respectively, with 10 bases between them. This CDR3 contains 15 residues. The CDR3 DNA reads as TGCGCCAGCAGCTTTACTAGTCCAAGCACAGATACGCAGTATTTT. Translating it yields CASSFTSPSTDTQYF.